One and the same sample provided the 8 T cell receptor beta chains below, sequenced in a study of blood T cell repertoires in COVID-19. The method was immunoSEQ multiplex PCR; TCRdb's version includes in-frame clones alone and lacks a portion of them. The repertoire includes fewer than 150,000 clones, about 87% of them detected once, and 3.5% to 5.5% sits in the top ten. Sequencing was carried out using peripheral blood. These receptors were obtained from a woman aged 40-49 years with acute or convalescent COVID-19.

In its sample, this clone was seen once. CDR3 nucleotide sequence: TGTGCCAGCAGCCCCAGACTAGCGGGGGGCGGGACTTACGAGCAGTACTTC. Its protein is CASSPRLAGGGTYEQYF. The rearrangement uses TRBV3-1 (or the pseudogene TRBV3-2) and TRBJ2-7; the match to TRBD2 covers 13 bases. J gave up 4 bases and V 4 bases, and 10 bases lay outside the gene matches. Germline CDR1 reads LGHDT; CDR2 reads YNNKEL (reference sequence). The CDR3 has 17 residues.

The rearrangement links TRBV2 to TRBJ2-1; 8 nucleotides align to TRBD2. Germline loops: CDR1 SNHLY, CDR2 FYNNEI. This CDR3 comprises 16 residues. V shed 5 bases and J 1 base; nucleotides not matched to a gene: 7. CDR3 coding DNA: TGTGCCAGCAGTTTAGCGGGATTTGGGTCCTACAATGAGCAGTTCTTC. Residues: CASSLAGFGSYNEQFF.

In its sample, this clone was seen once. The V call is TRBV7-8, the J call TRBJ2-7, with 11 positions matching TRBD2. The CDR3 is made up of 15 amino acids. Germline CDR1 reads SGHVS; CDR2 reads FQNEAQ. J gave up 6 bases and V 5 bases, and 9 bases lay outside the gene matches. CDR3 DNA: TGTGCCAGCAGCGCGCGACTAGCGGGACATCCCGAGCAGTACTTC. Translation gives CASSARLAGHPEQYF.

J is TRBJ2-2 and V is TRBV24-1; 7 bases agree with TRBD2. Trimming at V came to 4 bases and at J to 6 bases, leaving 13 bases not matched to a gene. Germline V gene data show CDR1 as KGHDR and CDR2 as SFDVKD. The CDR3 is 17 residues long. CDR3 loop: CATSDPRGVEGAGELFF. CDR3 bases: TGTGCCACCAGTGACCCCCGGGGGGTAGAAGGCGCCGGGGAGCTGTTTTTT.

The chain carries TRBV2 and TRBJ2-1, with 9 bases that match TRBD2. This CDR3 has 17 amino acids. Trimming cost V 3 bases and J 2 bases; bases outside gene matches: 8. CDR1 is SNHLY, CDR2 FYNNEI, per germline. The CDR3 is CASSDPLAGPAYNEQFF. The CDR3, as DNA: TGTGCCAGCAGTGACCCACTAGCGGGCCCTGCCTACAATGAGCAGTTCTTC.

This chain uses TRBV7-2 with TRBJ1-4; 7 nucleotides agree with TRBD1. Germline CDR1 is SGHTA and CDR2 is FQGNSA. CDR3 length: 14 amino acids. The V segment lost 7 bases and the J segment 5 bases; nucleotides outside the gene matches: 7. CDR3 region: CASNHRGQNEKLFF. The CDR3 DNA reads TGTGCCAGCAACCACAGGGGTCAAAATGAAAAACTGTTTTTT.

The rearrangement uses TRBV3-1 (or the pseudogene TRBV3-2) and TRBJ1-1, with unresolved D. This CDR3 is 13 amino acids long. Germline V gene data show CDR1 as LGHDT and CDR2 as YNNKEL (reference sequence). V lost 1 base to trimming and J lost 6 bases, with 9 bases between them. The DNA for the CDR3 is TGTGCCAGCAGCCAAGGCTCCACTGCTGAAGCTTTCTTT. It translates to CASSQGSTAEAFF.

V is TRBV7-2 and J is TRBJ2-7; 13 nucleotides align to TRBD2. V lost 6 bases and J lost 0; bases outside the gene matches: 14. Germline CDR1 is SGHTA and CDR2 is FQGNSA. The CDR3 contains 19 residues. CDR3 region: CASSQQTSGGPGYSYEQYF. CDR3 nucleotide sequence: TGTGCCAGCAGTCAGCAGACTAGCGGGGGGCCCGGTTACTCCTACGAGCAGTACTTC.